This is a list of T cell receptor beta chains from one sample in a study of beta chain features in type 1 diabetes. Clones were read by immunoSEQ multiplex PCR, and TCRdb kept only the in-frame ones, dropping some. The sample yields 250,000 to 300,000 clones, 24% seen once. The sample comprised naive CD4+ T cells from blood. The receptors stem from a woman in her thirties with type 1 diabetes. The CDR3 runs from the conserved cysteine through the conserved F or W. A D gene is named only where the DNA matches it firmly. Size tells how often a clone was seen (once, few, many) or the class of an expanded clone, and some rows leave it out.

d_gene: -
abundance: -
v_gene: TRBV6-5
j_gene: TRBJ2-5
CDR3nt: TGTGCCAGCAGTTACTCTTTGGCAGGGGCTCAAGAGACCCAGTACTTC
CDR3aa: CASSYSLAGAQETQYF

d_gene: -
abundance: -
v_gene: TRBV7-9
j_gene: TRBJ2-7
CDR3nt: TGTGCCAGCAGCTTACCAGGGACAATCCACGAGCAGTACTTC
CDR3aa: CASSLPGTIHEQYF

d_gene: -
abundance: -
v_gene: TRBV18
j_gene: TRBJ1-2
CDR3nt: TGTGCCAGCTCACCAGACCCCACAGCTGGCTACACCTTC
CDR3aa: CASSPDPTAGYTF

d_gene: -
abundance: -
v_gene: TRBV5-1
j_gene: TRBJ2-7
CDR3nt: TGCGCCAGCAGCTTGGGCGGAACTACCCAACACAACGAGCAGTACTTC
CDR3aa: CASSLGGTTQHNEQYF

d_gene: -
abundance: -
v_gene: TRBV29-1
j_gene: TRBJ1-1
CDR3nt: -
CDR3aa: CSVSVRGTEAFF

d_gene: -
abundance: few
v_gene: TRBV29-1
j_gene: TRBJ1-5
CDR3nt: TGCAGCGTTTCGTATTCAGGGGGCAATCAGCCCCAGCATTTT
CDR3aa: CSVSYSGGNQPQHF

d_gene: -
abundance: -
v_gene: TRBV25-1
j_gene: TRBJ1-2
CDR3nt: TGTGCCAGCAGTGGCCAGGGCTACGGCTACACCTTC
CDR3aa: CASSGQGYGYTF

d_gene: TRBD1
abundance: -
v_gene: TRBV4-1
j_gene: TRBJ1-5
CDR3nt: TGCGCCAGCAGCCAAGTGACAGGGGTGGGGGGACAGCCCCAGCATTTT
CDR3aa: CASSQVTGVGGQPQHF

d_gene: -
abundance: -
v_gene: TRBV2
j_gene: TRBJ1-5
CDR3nt: TGTGCCAGCAGGTATAGCAATCAGCCCCAGCATTTT
CDR3aa: CASRYSNQPQHF

d_gene: TRBD1
abundance: -
v_gene: TRBV9
j_gene: TRBJ1-1
CDR3nt: TGTGCCAGCAGCCCACTGACAGGGAGCACTGAAGCTTTCTTT
CDR3aa: CASSPLTGSTEAFF

d_gene: -
abundance: few
v_gene: TRBV5-1
j_gene: TRBJ2-7
CDR3nt: TGCGCCAGCAGCGATGTGCAGGGGCGATACGAGCAGTACTTC
CDR3aa: CASSDVQGRYEQYF

d_gene: -
abundance: few
v_gene: TRBV2
j_gene: TRBJ2-7
CDR3nt: TGTGCCACCACAAGACAGGGAGGCTCCTACGAGCAGTACTTC
CDR3aa: CATTRQGGSYEQYF

d_gene: -
abundance: -
v_gene: TRBV7-9
j_gene: TRBJ2-3
CDR3nt: TGTGCCAGCAGCTTAGTCTCGGAGGGGATCGGCACAGATACGCAGTATTTT
CDR3aa: CASSLVSEGIGTDTQYF

d_gene: TRBD1
abundance: few
v_gene: TRBV7-8
j_gene: TRBJ2-1
CDR3nt: TGTGCCAGCAGCTCCCTGTACAGGGGACCCTACAATGAGCAGTTCTTC
CDR3aa: CASSSLYRGPYNEQFF

d_gene: -
abundance: -
v_gene: TRBV5-1
j_gene: TRBJ1-1
CDR3nt: TGCGCCAGCAGCTTGCCTACAGGGACTGAAGCTTTCTTT
CDR3aa: CASSLPTGTEAFF

d_gene: -
abundance: few
v_gene: TRBV5-1
j_gene: TRBJ2-1
CDR3nt: TGCGCCAGCGGCCCCCGGGATGGCCCTTTCGGGGTCTTC
CDR3aa: CASGPRDGPFGVF

d_gene: -
abundance: once
v_gene: TRBV28
j_gene: TRBJ2-7
CDR3nt: TGTGCCAGCAGTTCCCCGGGAAGGCATCCTTTCTACGAGCAGTACTTC
CDR3aa: CASSSPGRHPFYEQYF

d_gene: -
abundance: few
v_gene: TRBV19
j_gene: TRBJ2-1
CDR3nt: TGTGCCAGTAGTATAGAATACTACGCTGAGCAGTTCTTC
CDR3aa: CASSIEYYAEQFF

d_gene: -
abundance: -
v_gene: TRBV18
j_gene: TRBJ1-1
CDR3nt: TGTGCCAGCTCACCCCAGACAGAGTTGAACACTGAAGCTTTCTTT
CDR3aa: CASSPQTELNTEAFF

d_gene: -
abundance: -
v_gene: TRBV29-1
j_gene: TRBJ1-5
CDR3nt: TGCAGCGTTCTGGGCCAGGGCAATCAGCCCCAGCATTTT
CDR3aa: CSVLGQGNQPQHF